The sequence of this T cell receptor (beta chain) was determined in a study of blood T cell repertoires in COVID-19. Background on the study: Researchers got acute and convalescent COVID-19 samples from the United States, Italy and Spain. PBMCs, B-cell-depleted T cells, or T cells were the source of the cDNA or gDNA that made up the material.

Trimming cost V 6 bases and J 1 base, with 6 bases left between them. Germline values: CDR1 MNHEY, CDR2 SVGAGI. The CDR3 totals 13 residues. In the authors' methods: From reference gene primer amplification, estimates of nucleated cell counts were derived. Produced via immunoSEQ multiplex PCR; TCRdb's table is partial and in-frame only. Clone size and V and J calls were adopted from that table, with D and trimming inferred from the DNA. The sample yields roughly 250,000 clones, around 85% seen once. This clone came up a few times. The chain carries TRBV6-5 and TRBJ2-2; possible D gene TRBD1, 6 bases. Sample: peripheral blood. The clonotype originates from a woman between 40 and 55 years old with active or convalescent COVID-19. The CDR3 coding sequence is TGTGCCAGCAGACAGGGGAACACCGGGGAGCTGTTTTTT. It specifies CASRQGNTGELFF.